This is a list of T cell receptor beta chains from one sample in a study of identical twins. TCRdb recomputed calls from the 5' RACE reads with MiXCR, one row per CDR3 protein. The sample has roughly 770,000 distinct CDR3 sequences; over 15% are singletons. These data also formed part of another study, on T cells expressing NK-cell markers.

The sequenced material came from PBMCs. Receptors were obtained from a woman aged 18 to 35 in good health. CDR3s include the opening cysteine and the closing phenylalanine or tryptophan. D genes are given only for firm matches. Size tells how often a clone was seen (once, few, many) or the class of an expanded clone, and some rows leave it out.

V gene: TRBV7-2
clone size: few
D gene: -
J gene: TRBJ2-7
CDR3 DNA: TGTGCCAGCAGCCTAGGCGGGGACTTAGCCTACGAGCAGTACTTC
CDR3 protein: CASSLGGDLAYEQYF

V gene: TRBV5-6
clone size: many
D gene: -
J gene: TRBJ2-7
CDR3 DNA: TGTGCCAGCAGCAGGACAGACTACGAGCAGTACTTC
CDR3 protein: CASSRTDYEQYF

V gene: TRBV12-3/TRBV12-4
clone size: many
D gene: TRBD2
J gene: TRBJ2-7
CDR3 DNA: TGTGCCAGCAGTCCCCGGACTAGCGGCTACGAGCAGTACTTC
CDR3 protein: CASSPRTSGYEQYF

V gene: TRBV12-3/TRBV12-4
clone size: -
D gene: TRBD1
J gene: TRBJ1-4
CDR3 DNA: TGTGCCAGCAGCCCCCGGGACAGTGACGAAAAACTGTTTTTT
CDR3 protein: CASSPRDSDEKLFF

V gene: TRBV5-1
clone size: -
D gene: -
J gene: TRBJ2-1
CDR3 DNA: TGCGCCAGCAGCCTCCTCGGGGTCTACAATGAGCAGTTCTTC
CDR3 protein: CASSLLGVYNEQFF

V gene: TRBV6-6
clone size: -
D gene: -
J gene: TRBJ1-2
CDR3 DNA: TGTGCCATCGGATACTATGGCTACACCTTC
CDR3 protein: CAIGYYGYTF

V gene: TRBV5-6
clone size: -
D gene: -
J gene: TRBJ1-1
CDR3 DNA: TGTGCCATCAGCTCGGGGCTGGGCGACACTGAAGCTTTCTTT
CDR3 protein: CAISSGLGDTEAFF

V gene: TRBV9
clone size: few
D gene: -
J gene: TRBJ1-2
CDR3 DNA: TGTGCCAGCAGCGTACACCAGGGACCAGCAGGAGGCTACACCTTC
CDR3 protein: CASSVHQGPAGGYTF

V gene: TRBV7-9
clone size: few
D gene: TRBD2
J gene: TRBJ2-1
CDR3 DNA: TGTGCCAGCAGCCGGACTAGCGGGAGTCTCGATGAGCAGTTCTTC
CDR3 protein: CASSRTSGSLDEQFF

V gene: TRBV20-1
clone size: -
D gene: TRBD1
J gene: TRBJ2-7
CDR3 DNA: TGCAGTGCTAGAGCGAAGGACAGGGAGGTTGACGAGCAGTACTTC
CDR3 protein: CSARAKDREVDEQYF

V gene: TRBV5-1
clone size: few
D gene: TRBD1
J gene: TRBJ2-2
CDR3 DNA: TGCGCCACCCACGTCAGGGGGATCGACACCGGGGAGCTGTTTTTT
CDR3 protein: CATHVRGIDTGELFF

V gene: TRBV3-1
clone size: -
D gene: TRBD2
J gene: TRBJ2-1
CDR3 DNA: TGTGCCAGCAGCCAAAGAGCGGGGGGGGACAATGAGCAGTTCTTC
CDR3 protein: CASSQRAGGDNEQFF

V gene: TRBV9
clone size: few
D gene: -
J gene: TRBJ1-2
CDR3 DNA: TGTGCCAGCAGCTTTCAGGAGACTTACACCTTC
CDR3 protein: CASSFQETYTF

V gene: TRBV6-1
clone size: few
D gene: TRBD2
J gene: TRBJ2-2
CDR3 DNA: TGTGCCAGCACTGGACTAGCGGGGAGGTTAACCGGGGAGCTGTTTTTT
CDR3 protein: CASTGLAGRLTGELFF

V gene: TRBV20-1
clone size: few
D gene: -
J gene: TRBJ2-5
CDR3 DNA: TGCAGTGCTAGAGCTTTAGAAGAGACCCAGTACTTC
CDR3 protein: CSARALEETQYF

V gene: TRBV15
clone size: -
D gene: TRBD2
J gene: TRBJ2-1
CDR3 DNA: TGTGCCACCAGCAGAGGTTTCTCTGGGACTACCTCCTACAATGAGCAGTTCTTC
CDR3 protein: CATSRGFSGTTSYNEQFF

V gene: TRBV10-3
clone size: -
D gene: TRBD1
J gene: TRBJ2-7
CDR3 DNA: TGTGCCATGTCGGGACAGGGAGACTACGAGCAGTACTTC
CDR3 protein: CAMSGQGDYEQYF

V gene: TRBV7-9
clone size: many
D gene: -
J gene: TRBJ2-3
CDR3 DNA: TGTGCCAGCAGCCCGGACTGGCTCGAGGGTACGCAGTATTTT
CDR3 protein: CASSPDWLEGTQYF

V gene: TRBV6-1
clone size: -
D gene: -
J gene: TRBJ2-1
CDR3 DNA: TGTGCCAGCAGGAGACAGGGAGGGATTTCTGAGCAGTTCTTC
CDR3 protein: CASRRQGGISEQFF

V gene: TRBV20-1
clone size: few
D gene: -
J gene: TRBJ2-7
CDR3 DNA: TGCAGTGCCTCGGCCGAGGGGGCCTACGAGCAGTACTTC
CDR3 protein: CSASAEGAYEQYF

V gene: TRBV10-3
clone size: -
D gene: TRBD1
J gene: TRBJ2-7
CDR3 DNA: TGTGCCATCAGCGTCGCGACAGGGACCTACGAGCAGTACTTC
CDR3 protein: CAISVATGTYEQYF

V gene: TRBV20-1
clone size: -
D gene: -
J gene: TRBJ2-5
CDR3 DNA: TGCAGTGCTAGTGACGGGGAGACCCAGTACTTC
CDR3 protein: CSASDGETQYF

V gene: TRBV15
clone size: few
D gene: TRBD1
J gene: TRBJ1-1
CDR3 DNA: TGTGCCACCAGCAGGGCCCGACAGGGGGGAGCTTTCTTT
CDR3 protein: CATSRARQGGAFF

V gene: TRBV9
clone size: -
D gene: -
J gene: TRBJ2-7
CDR3 DNA: TGTGCCAGCAGCGTAGCCGACAGGGCGGGGGAGCAGTACTTC
CDR3 protein: CASSVADRAGEQYF

V gene: TRBV5-1
clone size: -
D gene: TRBD1
J gene: TRBJ2-2
CDR3 DNA: TGCGCCAGCAGCGCAAGACAGGGCGCGAACACCGGGGAGCTGTTTTTT
CDR3 protein: CASSARQGANTGELFF

V gene: TRBV5-4
clone size: few
D gene: TRBD2
J gene: TRBJ2-1
CDR3 DNA: TGTGCCAGCAGCGGCGGACGGGGGGGGCCACTCTCCTACAATGAGCAGTTCTTC
CDR3 protein: CASSGGRGGPLSYNEQFF

V gene: TRBV21-1
clone size: -
D gene: -
J gene: TRBJ1-1
CDR3 DNA: TGTGCCAGCACCCTCCCTGCGGACACTGAAGCTTTCTTT
CDR3 protein: CASTLPADTEAFF

V gene: TRBV12-3/TRBV12-4
clone size: few
D gene: -
J gene: TRBJ1-2
CDR3 DNA: TGTGCCAGCAGTGATGGAGACCGAAACTATGGCTACACCTTC
CDR3 protein: CASSDGDRNYGYTF

V gene: TRBV20-1
clone size: few
D gene: -
J gene: TRBJ1-1
CDR3 DNA: TGCAGTGCTAGAGATCTGGGGGGGACCACTGAAGCTTTCTTT
CDR3 protein: CSARDLGGTTEAFF

V gene: TRBV12-3/TRBV12-4
clone size: many
D gene: -
J gene: TRBJ1-5
CDR3 DNA: TGTGCCAGCAGTTTGATCGAGGGCCAGCCCCAGCATTTT
CDR3 protein: CASSLIEGQPQHF

V gene: TRBV2
clone size: -
D gene: TRBD1
J gene: TRBJ2-5
CDR3 DNA: TGTGCCAGCAGGACAGGGGGACAAGAGACCCAGTACTTC
CDR3 protein: CASRTGGQETQYF

V gene: TRBV6-2/TRBV6-3
clone size: -
D gene: -
J gene: TRBJ2-1
CDR3 DNA: TGTGCCAGCAGTCGCCCCCCCCCGGTGAGCCATGAGCAGTTCTTC
CDR3 protein: CASSRPPPVSHEQFF

V gene: TRBV5-1
clone size: -
D gene: -
J gene: TRBJ2-1
CDR3 DNA: TGCGCCAGCAGCTTGGAAGGACTCCGAGAGTACAATGAGCAGTTCTTC
CDR3 protein: CASSLEGLREYNEQFF

V gene: TRBV11-1
clone size: -
D gene: -
J gene: TRBJ1-5
CDR3 DNA: TGTGCCAGCAGTGCTGAAAGAGGGCAGCCCCAGCATTTT
CDR3 protein: CASSAERGQPQHF

V gene: TRBV12-3/TRBV12-4
clone size: -
D gene: TRBD1
J gene: TRBJ1-1
CDR3 DNA: TGTGCCAGCAGATTTGGGACAGGGACTGAAGCTTTCTTT
CDR3 protein: CASRFGTGTEAFF

V gene: TRBV5-1
clone size: -
D gene: -
J gene: TRBJ1-1
CDR3 DNA: TGCGCCAGCAGCTTGGAACCGGGGAGGGGAGGTGAAGCTTTCTTT
CDR3 protein: CASSLEPGRGGEAFF

V gene: TRBV7-8
clone size: few
D gene: -
J gene: TRBJ2-1
CDR3 DNA: TGTGCCAGCAGCTTAGCCCCCCGAAGGACTGCTAACAATGAGCAGTTCTTC
CDR3 protein: CASSLAPRRTANNEQFF

V gene: TRBV7-8
clone size: -
D gene: TRBD1
J gene: TRBJ1-1
CDR3 DNA: TGTGCCAGCAGCTTAACAGGGGGCCACGGCACTGAAGCTTTCTTT
CDR3 protein: CASSLTGGHGTEAFF

V gene: TRBV10-3
clone size: once
D gene: -
J gene: TRBJ2-3
CDR3 DNA: TGTGCCATCAGTGAGTCCGCGGTGAAGAGGGCCACAGATACGCAGTATTTT
CDR3 protein: CAISESAVKRATDTQYF

V gene: TRBV20-1
clone size: many
D gene: -
J gene: TRBJ2-7
CDR3 DNA: TGCAGTGCTAGTTCTTCCTATAACTACGAGCAGTACTTC
CDR3 protein: CSASSSYNYEQYF

V gene: TRBV7-6
clone size: many
D gene: -
J gene: TRBJ2-7
CDR3 DNA: TGTGCCAGCAGCTTGGACGGATACTACGAGCAGTACTTC
CDR3 protein: CASSLDGYYEQYF

V gene: TRBV9
clone size: few
D gene: TRBD2
J gene: TRBJ2-1
CDR3 DNA: TGTGCCAGCAGCGTAGGGGTAGCGGGAGAACCCTACAATGAGCAGTTCTTC
CDR3 protein: CASSVGVAGEPYNEQFF

V gene: TRBV7-6
clone size: -
D gene: -
J gene: TRBJ1-4
CDR3 DNA: -
CDR3 protein: CASSLDWKTGTRRLMKNCFF

V gene: TRBV5-1
clone size: -
D gene: TRBD1
J gene: TRBJ1-2
CDR3 DNA: TGCGCCAGCGCCCCGACAGGGAACGGGGTTAAGGGCTACACCTTC
CDR3 protein: CASAPTGNGVKGYTF

V gene: TRBV5-1
clone size: few
D gene: -
J gene: TRBJ2-1
CDR3 DNA: TGCGCCAGCAGCTTCACGGGGGGCCTTAACAATGAGCAGTTCTTC
CDR3 protein: CASSFTGGLNNEQFF

V gene: TRBV4-3
clone size: few
D gene: -
J gene: TRBJ2-1
CDR3 DNA: TGCGCCAGCAGCCAAGAAACCGGGACCGTTCAGTTCTTC
CDR3 protein: CASSQETGTVQFF

V gene: TRBV12-3/TRBV12-4
clone size: many
D gene: -
J gene: TRBJ2-7
CDR3 DNA: TGTGCCAGCAGTTACCGGGACACACGCTACGAGCAGTACTTC
CDR3 protein: CASSYRDTRYEQYF

V gene: TRBV12-3/TRBV12-4
clone size: -
D gene: -
J gene: TRBJ1-2
CDR3 DNA: TGTGCCAGCAGTTCGGGATCAGCTAACTATGGCTACACCTTC
CDR3 protein: CASSSGSANYGYTF

V gene: TRBV7-8
clone size: few
D gene: TRBD2
J gene: TRBJ2-7
CDR3 DNA: TGTGCCAGCGGCAGGACTAGCGGGGGGGAAATGCAGTACTTC
CDR3 protein: CASGRTSGGEMQYF

V gene: TRBV12-3/TRBV12-4
clone size: -
D gene: TRBD2
J gene: TRBJ2-5
CDR3 DNA: TGTGCCAGCCGCCAAACCCATGCGGGAGTGGAGACCCAGTACTTC
CDR3 protein: CASRQTHAGVETQYF

V gene: TRBV5-5
clone size: -
D gene: -
J gene: TRBJ2-2
CDR3 DNA: TGTGCCAGCAGTTGGACGGGATACACCGGGGAGCTGTTTTTT
CDR3 protein: CASSWTGYTGELFF

V gene: TRBV7-9
clone size: -
D gene: TRBD1
J gene: TRBJ2-7
CDR3 DNA: TGTGCCAGCAGCCCCCCCGGGACAGGGCCCTACGAGCAGTACTTC
CDR3 protein: CASSPPGTGPYEQYF

V gene: TRBV4-3
clone size: -
D gene: -
J gene: TRBJ2-7
CDR3 DNA: TGCGCCAGCAGCCAAGATTATGGGACAATTTACGAGCAGTACTTC
CDR3 protein: CASSQDYGTIYEQYF

V gene: TRBV4-3
clone size: few
D gene: -
J gene: TRBJ1-6
CDR3 DNA: TGCGCCAGCAGCCAAGATCGAGGGAGTAATTCACCCCTCCACTTT
CDR3 protein: CASSQDRGSNSPLHF

V gene: TRBV29-1
clone size: few
D gene: -
J gene: TRBJ2-1
CDR3 DNA: TGCAGCGTTGAAGAAACTCGCTCCAATGAGCAGTTCTTC
CDR3 protein: CSVEETRSNEQFF

V gene: TRBV5-5
clone size: -
D gene: -
J gene: TRBJ2-7
CDR3 DNA: TGTGCCAGCAGCCGGAGTGAGAACTACGAGCAGTACTTC
CDR3 protein: CASSRSENYEQYF

V gene: TRBV6-5
clone size: -
D gene: TRBD2
J gene: TRBJ2-5
CDR3 DNA: TGTGCCAGCAGTTACCGGCTAGCGGAAGAGACCCAGTACTTC
CDR3 protein: CASSYRLAEETQYF

V gene: TRBV5-6
clone size: -
D gene: -
J gene: TRBJ2-6
CDR3 DNA: TGTGCCAGCAGCTACAGGGTTTCTGGGGCCAACGTCCTGACTTTC
CDR3 protein: CASSYRVSGANVLTF

V gene: TRBV5-1
clone size: few
D gene: -
J gene: TRBJ2-3
CDR3 DNA: TGCGCCAGCAGCTTGTTAAGCGCAGATACGCAGTATTTT
CDR3 protein: CASSLLSADTQYF